These 12 T cell receptor beta chains were all obtained from the same sample, sequenced in a study of shared clonotypes between healthy human individuals. Sequencing used immunoSEQ multiplex PCR; TCRdb keeps in-frame clones, though not all of them. The table shows 950,000 to 1,300,000 clones, with around 76% occurring only once. Sequenced: memory CD4+ T cells sorted from blood. The subset is: CD45RA-negative fraction. These receptors were collected from a man aged 18 to 30 in good health.

V and J are TRBV5-6 and TRBJ2-7; 8 bases are a match to TRBD1. This CDR3 has 13 residues. CDR1 SGHDT and CDR2 YYEEEE come from the germline V gene. Germline trimming cut 4 bases from V and 4 bases from J; bases unmatched to any gene: 4. The CDR3 region is CASSPWTGYEQYF. The CDR3 DNA reads TGTGCCAGCAGCCCTTGGACAGGGTACGAGCAGTACTTC.

The chain carries TRBV29-1 and TRBJ2-5; the D call may be TRBD1 or TRBD2 (5 bases each). CDR3 length equals 16 residues. V was trimmed by 3 bases and J by 5 bases, leaving 22 bases between them. Germline V gene sequence: CDR1 SQVTM, CDR2 ANQGSEA. The CDR3 sequence: CSVEMGEGAGWETQYF. The CDR3 nucleotides are TGCAGCGTTGAGATGGGGGAAGGGGCAGGTTGGGAGACCCAGTACTTC.

This clone was picked up one time. Here the CDR3 DNA reads TGTGCCAGCACTCCGACTAGCGGGGGACCCTACGAGCAGTACTTC. This translates into CASTPTSGGPYEQYF. The chain carries TRBV6-6 and TRBJ2-7; 12 nucleotides agree with TRBD2. This CDR3 is built from 15 residues. CDR1 and CDR2 from the germline V gene are MNHNY and SVGAGI (reference sequence). With V trimmed by 7 bases and J by 2 bases, 6 bases remained unmatched.

The chain carries TRBV28 and TRBJ1-2, with TRBD1 matching over 8 bases. There are 19 residues in the CDR3. The V gene's germline CDR1 is MDHEN and CDR2 SYDVKM. Germline trimming cut 6 bases from V and 4 bases from J; bases unmatched to any gene: 22. CDR3 sequence: CASRHPQPGRGRDGYGYTF. The CDR3 DNA reads as TGTGCCAGCAGACACCCTCAGCCGGGCAGGGGGCGCGATGGCTATGGCTACACCTTC.

This rearrangement joins TRBV27 to TRBJ2-2; D call uncertain. The germline V gene encodes CDR1 MNHEY and CDR2 SMNVEV (reference sequence). This CDR3 is 15 amino acids long. V was cut by 6 bases and J by 2 bases, with 13 bases left in between. The CDR3 is CASSSTARNTGELFF. CDR3 nucleotides: TGTGCCAGCAGCTCGACCGCCAGAAACACCGGGGAGCTGTTTTTT.

This chain joins TRBV6-8 and TRBJ2-7; perhaps TRBD1 as D (6 bases). Germline values: CDR1 MNHGY, CDR2 SAAAGT. Trimming cost V 2 bases and J 2 bases, with 13 bases left between them. The length of the CDR3 is 15 residues. The CDR3 nucleotides read TGTGCCAGCAGTTACCGTCGGCAGGGGCCCTACGAGCAGTACTTC. It codes for CASSYRRQGPYEQYF.

The chain has TRBV6-5 and TRBJ2-3; D unclear. The CDR3 is made up of 16 amino acids. Trimming left V 0 bases short and J 0 bases short, with 10 bases between. Looked up from germline, CDR1 is MNHEY and CDR2 is SVGAGI. The CDR3 DNA reads TGTGCCAGCAGTTACTCGAAACTTTATAGCACAGATACGCAGTATTTT. Its protein is CASSYSKLYSTDTQYF.

This chain joins TRBV11-3 and TRBJ2-3; 8 positions match TRBD1. There are 15 residues in the CDR3. Germline assignment: CDR1 SGHNT and CDR2 YENEEA. With 1 base clipped from V and 2 bases from J, the junction kept 2 bases outside the gene matches. The CDR3 protein is CASSLGTGITDTQYF. The CDR3 DNA reads as TGTGCCAGCAGCTTAGGGACAGGGATCACAGATACGCAGTATTTT.

The chain couples TRBV5-4 to TRBJ2-1, with D perhaps TRBD2 (7 bases). V was cut by 4 bases and J by 8 bases, with 28 bases left in between. The CDR3 length is 18 residues. The germline V gene encodes CDR1 SGHNT and CDR2 YYREEE (reference sequence). The CDR3 region is CASSLPNGGRGRRDEQFF. The CDR3 nucleotides read TGTGCCAGCAGCCTACCGAACGGGGGGCGGGGCCGCCGAGATGAGCAGTTCTTC.

The chain couples TRBV6-6 to TRBJ1-3; D uncertain. The V end lost 4 bases, the J end lost 4 bases, and 11 bases lay between the germline ends. CDR1 MNHNY and CDR2 SVGAGI come from the germline V gene (reference sequence). The CDR3 runs 14 residues. The CDR3 loop is CASSSPGSGNTIYF. CDR3 in DNA: TGTGCCAGCAGTTCTCCCGGATCCGGAAACACCATATATTTT.

The CDR3 DNA reads as TGTGCCTTAAACGGAGAGAATAATTCACCCCTCCACTTT. This sequence encodes CALNGENNSPLHF. V usage is TRBV30 and J usage is TRBJ1-6; no firm D call. This CDR3 comprises 13 residues. The germline V gene encodes CDR1 GTSNPN and CDR2 SVGIG (reference sequence). The V and J ends lost 7 bases and 5 bases respectively, with 12 bases between them. Based on the CDR3 plus reference TRBV30 and TRBJ1-6, the full variable domain is SQTIHQWPATLVQPVGSPLSLECTVEGTSNPNLYWYRQAAGRGLQLLFYSVGIGQISSEVPQNLSASRPQDRQFILSSKKLLLSDSGFYLCALNGENNSPLHFGNGTRLTVT.

The V and J genes are TRBV18 and TRBJ1-3, with 7 positions matching TRBD1. J was trimmed by 4 bases and V by 6 bases; bases with no gene match: 6. Germline V gene data show CDR1 as KGHSH and CDR2 as LQKENI. This CDR3 spans 14 amino acids. The CDR3 sequence: CASSVDRVGNTIYF. The CDR3 DNA is TGTGCCAGCTCTGTCGACAGGGTCGGAAACACCATATATTTT. Based on the CDR3 plus reference TRBV18 and TRBJ1-3, the full variable domain is NAGVMQNPRHLVRRRGQEARLRCSPMKGHSHVYWYRQLPEEGLKFMVYLQKENIIDESGMPKERFSAEFPKEGPSILRIQQVVRGDSAAYFCASSVDRVGNTIYFGEGSWLTVV.